One sample yielded the 15 T cell receptor beta chains listed below, sequenced in a study of vaccination and CD4 T cells after COVID-19. These receptors have no known antigen. Scientists ran DNA taken from cultured CD4+ T cells through the Oncomine TCR Beta short-read assay for sequencing. TCRdb re-derived calls from the PCR reads in MiXCR, one entry per CDR3 protein. The top ten clones hold over 5% of a sample with tens of thousands of distinct CDR3 sequences, roughly 52% of them seen once. Treatment here: roughly 11-day PBMC culture with coronavirus spike peptide pools or control peptides (ViraFEST assay). Sequencing was carried out using CD4+ T cells from blood, cultured in vitro. These receptors were collected from a human donor who had recovered from COVID-19.

The J gene is TRBJ2-3, the V gene TRBV7-2; D is ambiguous. V lost 5 bases to trimming and J lost 2 bases, with 14 bases between them. This CDR3 has 15 residues. Germline V lookup: CDR1 SGHTA, CDR2 FQGNSA. The CDR3 DNA follows: TGTGCCAGCAGCGTCGTTGTAGGGTACACAGATACGCAGTATTTT. Amino acid sequence: CASSVVVGYTDTQYF.

This clonotype appeared a few times. V usage is TRBV20-1 and J usage is TRBJ2-3, with 9 bases identical to TRBD2. This CDR3 comprises 16 residues. J lost 6 bases, V lost 4 bases, and 14 bases had no gene match. Germline CDR1 is DFQATT and CDR2 is SNEGSKA (reference sequence). The CDR3: CSAIGASGKGRDTQYF. The CDR3 bases are TGCAGTGCTATAGGGGCTAGCGGGAAGGGGAGGGATACGCAGTATTTT.

This clonotype has only a few counts. This chain links TRBV7-9 with TRBJ2-3; a weak D match, TRBD2 (5 bases). The length of the CDR3 is 14 residues. Germline V gene sequence: CDR1 SEHNR, CDR2 FQNEAQ (reference sequence). The V end was cut by 5 bases, the J end by 2 bases, with 11 bases between. The CDR3 region is CASSRAGVTDTQYF. CDR3 DNA sequence: TGTGCCAGCAGCCGTGCGGGCGTCACAGATACGCAGTATTTT.

This clonotype was detected only a few times. V gene TRBV20-1 combines with J gene TRBJ1-4; TRBD1 aligns across 7 bases. This CDR3 is 15 amino acids long. Looked up from germline, CDR1 is DFQATT and CDR2 is SNEGSKA (reference sequence). V was clipped by 3 bases and J by 8 bases; unmatched bases: 12. CDR3 coding DNA: TGCAGTGCTAGGGCCCTGACAGGACAGGTCGAAAAACTGTTTTTT. Its translation is CSARALTGQVEKLFF.

V usage is TRBV20-1 and J usage is TRBJ1-4; TRBD1 matches at 8 bases. This CDR3 spans 15 amino acids. From germline, CDR1 is DFQATT and CDR2 SNEGSKA (reference sequence). V trimming: 8 bases; J trimming: 3 bases; junction bases outside the gene matches: 11. In DNA, the CDR3 is TGCAGTACCGTTCCCCCGACAGGGGCTAATGAAAAACTGTTTTTT. Protein product: CSTVPPTGANEKLFF.

The chain recombines TRBV6-1 with TRBJ1-1; TRBD1 matches at 7 bases. The CDR3 extends over 14 amino acids. Germline V gene lookup returns CDR1 MNHNS and CDR2 SASEGT. V gave up 6 bases and J gave up 4 bases; unmatched junction bases: 8. CDR3 in DNA: TGTGCCAGCAGAGACAGGGATAGGACCACTGAAGCTTTCTTT. It yields the protein CASRDRDRTTEAFF.

In its sample, this clonotype was seen a few times. The rearrangement links TRBV24-1 to TRBJ1-5, with a possible D match to TRBD1 (5 bases). Germline V lookup: CDR1 KGHDR, CDR2 SFDVKD. V lost 3 bases and J 3 bases, leaving 11 bases between the germline ends. CDR3 length equals 15 residues. DNA for the CDR3: TGTGCCACCAGTGATCCTGGACAAAACAATCAGCCCCAGCATTTT. This sequence encodes CATSDPGQNNQPQHF.

The CDR3 spells CASSARTDTGELFF. The CDR3 DNA reads as TGTGCCAGCAGCGCCCGGACAGACACCGGGGAGCTGTTTTTT. The chain joins TRBV7-2 to TRBJ2-2; perhaps TRBD1 as D (6 bases). The V end lost 5 bases, the J end lost 3 bases, and 10 bases lay between the germline ends. This CDR3 has 14 amino acids. The germline CDR1 and CDR2 sequences are SGHTA and FQGNSA.

This clonotype was counted between two and nine times. The gene calls are TRBV6-5 and TRBJ1-5; a weak D match, TRBD1 (6 bases). CDR3 length: 18 residues. V lost 4 bases and J lost 4, with 23 bases in between. Germline loops: CDR1 MNHEY, CDR2 SVGAGI. The DNA of the CDR3 is TGTGCCAGCAGTTCTCTTTGGCAGGGGCAAGGGGGTAATCAGCCCCAGCATTTT. Translated, it gives CASSSLWQGQGGNQPQHF.

The chain links TRBV5-1 to TRBJ1-1, with D perhaps matching TRBD1 (5 bases). This CDR3 has 13 amino acids. V lost 0 bases to trimming and J lost 6 bases, with 9 bases between them. Germline V gene sequence: CDR1 SGHRS, CDR2 YFSETQ. The DNA for the CDR3 is TGCGCCAGCAGCTTGGCCGGGGGGGCTGAAGCTTTCTTT. Translating gives CASSLAGGAEAFF.

The count of this clonotype is one. The CDR3 sequence is CASSSLDSVDTQYF. In nucleotides, the CDR3 is TGTGCCAGCAGCTCCCTGGACTCGGTGGATACGCAGTATTTT. The chain carries TRBV11-2 and TRBJ2-3; tentatively, D is TRBD2 (5 bases). Germline CDR1 reads SGHAT; CDR2 reads FQNNGV. There are 14 residues in the CDR3. With 4 bases removed from V and 6 bases from J, the gap between germline ends came to 14 bases.

In its sample, this clonotype was seen a few times. The chain couples TRBV24-1 to TRBJ2-1; D possibly corresponds to TRBD1 (5 bases). Germline lookup yields CDR1 KGHDR and CDR2 SFDVKD. Trimming removed 5 bases from V and 10 bases from J, with 23 bases in between. This CDR3 is built from 16 residues. The CDR3 DNA sequence: TGTGCCACCAGTGCCCTGGGGCGGAAGGAGCCAGGGGAGCAGTTCTTC. Translation gives CATSALGRKEPGEQFF.

The chain joins TRBV28 to TRBJ1-6; D not certain. This CDR3 contains 16 residues. V was trimmed by 6 bases and J by 0 bases, leaving 12 bases between them. From germline, CDR1 is MDHEN and CDR2 SYDVKM. This CDR3 reads CASSDIRSSYNSPLHF. Here the CDR3 DNA reads TGTGCCAGCAGCGACATCAGGAGCTCCTATAATTCACCCCTCCACTTT.

This chain connects TRBV7-3 to TRBJ2-2, with 9 nucleotides matching TRBD1. Germline-derived CDR1 and CDR2 are SGHTA and FQGTGA. V gave up 4 bases and J gave up 4 bases; unmatched junction bases: 4. This CDR3 is built from 15 residues. The CDR3 DNA is TGTGCCAGCAGCTCACCGGGACAGGGCACCGGGGAGCTGTTTTTT. Its protein product is CASSSPGQGTGELFF.

The chain combines TRBV11-1 with TRBJ1-2; D is perhaps TRBD1 (5 bases). The CDR3 loop spans 14 amino acids. Germline CDR1 is SGHAT and CDR2 is FQDESV (reference sequence). Trimming stripped 7 bases from V and 8 bases from J, with 20 bases between. The CDR3 spells CASNDIGRVGGYTF. The CDR3 nucleotides are TGTGCCAGCAACGACATAGGCAGGGTCGGAGGCTACACCTTC. The full variable domain, with the rest looked up from reference TRBV11-1 and TRBJ1-2, is EAEVAQSPRYKITEKSQAVAFWCDPISGHATLYWYRQILGQGPELLVQFQDESVVDDSQLPKDRFSAERLKGVDSTLKIQPAELGDSAMYLCASNDIGRVGGYTFGSGTRLTVV.